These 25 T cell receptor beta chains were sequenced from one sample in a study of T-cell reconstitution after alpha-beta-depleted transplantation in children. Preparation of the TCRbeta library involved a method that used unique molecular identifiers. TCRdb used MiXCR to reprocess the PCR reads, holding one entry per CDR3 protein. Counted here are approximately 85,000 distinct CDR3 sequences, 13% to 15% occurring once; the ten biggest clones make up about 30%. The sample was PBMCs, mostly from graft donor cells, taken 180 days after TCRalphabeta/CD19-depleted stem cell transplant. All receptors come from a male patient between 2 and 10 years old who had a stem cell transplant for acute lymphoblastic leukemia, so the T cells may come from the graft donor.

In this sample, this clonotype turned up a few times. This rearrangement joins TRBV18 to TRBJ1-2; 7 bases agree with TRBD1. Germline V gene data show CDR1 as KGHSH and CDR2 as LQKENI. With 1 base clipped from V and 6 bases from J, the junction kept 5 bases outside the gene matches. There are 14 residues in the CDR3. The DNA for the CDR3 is TGTGCCAGCTCACCACGGACAGGACGAGATGGCTACACCTTC. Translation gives CASSPRTGRDGYTF.

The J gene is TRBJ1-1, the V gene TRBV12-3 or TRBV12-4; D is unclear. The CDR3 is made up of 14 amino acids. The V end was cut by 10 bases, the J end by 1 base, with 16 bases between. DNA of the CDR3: TGTGCCACCTTCTCGGAGTTGTGGAACACTGAAGCTTTCTTT. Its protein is CATFSELWNTEAFF.

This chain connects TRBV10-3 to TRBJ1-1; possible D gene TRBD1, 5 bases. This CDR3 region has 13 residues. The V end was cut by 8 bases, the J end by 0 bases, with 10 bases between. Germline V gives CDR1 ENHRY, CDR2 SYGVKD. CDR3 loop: CAIGRGMNTEAFF. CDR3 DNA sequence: TGTGCCATCGGTCGGGGGATGAACACTGAAGCTTTCTTT.

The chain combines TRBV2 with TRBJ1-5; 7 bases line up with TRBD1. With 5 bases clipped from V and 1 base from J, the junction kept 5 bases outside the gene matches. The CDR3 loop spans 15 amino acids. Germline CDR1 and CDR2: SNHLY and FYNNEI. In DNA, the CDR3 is TGTGCCAGCAGTTTACAGGGGCTCAGCAATCAGCCCCAGCATTTT. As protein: CASSLQGLSNQPQHF.

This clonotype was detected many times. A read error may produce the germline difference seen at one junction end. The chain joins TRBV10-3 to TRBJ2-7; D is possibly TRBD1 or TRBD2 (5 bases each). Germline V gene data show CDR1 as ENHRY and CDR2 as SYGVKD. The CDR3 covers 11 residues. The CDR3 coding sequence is TGTGCCATCAGTGAGTTCGGGACGGCTCGGTTC. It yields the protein CAISEFGTARF.

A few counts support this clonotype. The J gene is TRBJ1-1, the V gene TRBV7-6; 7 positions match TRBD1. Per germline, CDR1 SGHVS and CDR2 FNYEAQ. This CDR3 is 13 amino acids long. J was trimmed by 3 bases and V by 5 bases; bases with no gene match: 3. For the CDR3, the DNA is TGTGCCAGCAGCCAAACAGGGGACACTGAAGCTTTCTTT. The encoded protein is CASSQTGDTEAFF.

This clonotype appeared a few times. The CDR3 loop is CASSQDWATGGRSAGELFF. The CDR3 coding sequence is TGCGCCAGCAGCCAAGATTGGGCAACGGGGGGGCGAAGCGCCGGGGAGCTGTTTTTT. This chain links TRBV4-3 with TRBJ2-2; 8 nucleotides agree with TRBD2. In germline, CDR1 is LGHNA, CDR2 YSLEER. This CDR3 has 19 amino acids. Unmatched junction bases numbered 15, after V lost 0 bases and J lost 6 bases.

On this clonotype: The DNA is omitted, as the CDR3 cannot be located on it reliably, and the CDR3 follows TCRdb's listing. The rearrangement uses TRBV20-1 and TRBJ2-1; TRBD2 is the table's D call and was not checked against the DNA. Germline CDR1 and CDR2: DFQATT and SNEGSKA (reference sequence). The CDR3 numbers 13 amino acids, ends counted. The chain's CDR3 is CSAGEWASGSMFF.

This CDR3 reads CASSGKARYGYTF. As DNA, the CDR3 is TGTGCCAGCTCTGGGAAGGCTAGATATGGCTACACCTTC. The chain is built from TRBV7-9 and TRBJ1-2; no definite D call. Germline CDR1 is SEHNR and CDR2 is FQNEAQ (reference sequence). The V and J ends lost 8 bases and 5 bases respectively, with 15 bases between them. The CDR3 consists of 13 residues.

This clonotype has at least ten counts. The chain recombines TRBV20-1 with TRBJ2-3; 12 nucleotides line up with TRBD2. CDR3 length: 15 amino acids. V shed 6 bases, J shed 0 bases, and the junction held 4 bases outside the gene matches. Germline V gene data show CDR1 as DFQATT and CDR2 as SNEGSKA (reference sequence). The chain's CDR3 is CSATGTSGSTDTQYF. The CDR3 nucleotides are TGCAGTGCGACCGGGACTAGCGGGAGCACAGATACGCAGTATTTT.

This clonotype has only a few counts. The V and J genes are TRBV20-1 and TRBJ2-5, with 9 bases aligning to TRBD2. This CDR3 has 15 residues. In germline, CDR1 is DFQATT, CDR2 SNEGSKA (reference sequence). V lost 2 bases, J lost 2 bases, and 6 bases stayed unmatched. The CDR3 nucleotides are TGCAGTGCTAGAAGAGGTAGCGGGAGTCAAGAGACCCAGTACTTC. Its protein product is CSARRGSGSQETQYF.

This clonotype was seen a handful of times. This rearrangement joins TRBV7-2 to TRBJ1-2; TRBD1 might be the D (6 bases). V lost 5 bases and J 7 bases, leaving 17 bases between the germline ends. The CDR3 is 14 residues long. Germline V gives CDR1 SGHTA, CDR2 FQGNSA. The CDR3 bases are TGTGCCAGCAGCCAATACAGGGCATTGGTTGGCTACACCTTC. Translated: CASSQYRALVGYTF.

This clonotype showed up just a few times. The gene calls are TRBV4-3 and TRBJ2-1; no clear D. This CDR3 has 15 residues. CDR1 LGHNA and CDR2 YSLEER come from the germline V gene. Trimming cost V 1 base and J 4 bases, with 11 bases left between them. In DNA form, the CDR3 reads TGCGCCAGCAGCCAAGGGGTTAGGAAATACAATGAGCAGTTCTTC. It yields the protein CASSQGVRKYNEQFF.

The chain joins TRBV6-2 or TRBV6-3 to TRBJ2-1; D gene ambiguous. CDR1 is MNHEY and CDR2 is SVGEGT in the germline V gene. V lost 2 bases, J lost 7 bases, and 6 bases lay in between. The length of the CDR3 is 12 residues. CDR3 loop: CASSYLRNEQFF. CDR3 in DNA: TGTGCCAGCAGTTACCTTCGGAATGAGCAGTTCTTC.

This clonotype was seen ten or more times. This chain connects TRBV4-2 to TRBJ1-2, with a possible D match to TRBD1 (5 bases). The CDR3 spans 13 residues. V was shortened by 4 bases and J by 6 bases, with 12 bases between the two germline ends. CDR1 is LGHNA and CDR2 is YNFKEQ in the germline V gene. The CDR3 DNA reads TGTGCCAGCAGCCTACAGGAGGAGCATGGCTACACCTTC. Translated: CASSLQEEHGYTF.

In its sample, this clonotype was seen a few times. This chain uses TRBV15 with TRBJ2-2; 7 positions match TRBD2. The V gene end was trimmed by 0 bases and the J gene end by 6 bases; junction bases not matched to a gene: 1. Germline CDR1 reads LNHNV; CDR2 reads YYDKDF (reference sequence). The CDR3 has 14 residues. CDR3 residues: CATSRDRGAGELFF. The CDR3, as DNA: TGTGCCACCAGCAGAGATCGGGGGGCCGGGGAGCTGTTTTTT.

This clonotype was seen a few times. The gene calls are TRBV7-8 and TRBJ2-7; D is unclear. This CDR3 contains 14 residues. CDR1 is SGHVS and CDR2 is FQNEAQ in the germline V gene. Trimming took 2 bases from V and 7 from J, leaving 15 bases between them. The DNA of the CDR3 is TGTGCCAGCAGCTTAACCGGATGGTTTGTAGAGCAGTACTTC. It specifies CASSLTGWFVEQYF.

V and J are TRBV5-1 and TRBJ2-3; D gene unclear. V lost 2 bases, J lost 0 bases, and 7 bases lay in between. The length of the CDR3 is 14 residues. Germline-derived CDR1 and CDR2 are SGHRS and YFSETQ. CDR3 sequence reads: CASSFQESTDTQYF. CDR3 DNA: TGCGCCAGCAGCTTTCAAGAGAGCACAGATACGCAGTATTTT.

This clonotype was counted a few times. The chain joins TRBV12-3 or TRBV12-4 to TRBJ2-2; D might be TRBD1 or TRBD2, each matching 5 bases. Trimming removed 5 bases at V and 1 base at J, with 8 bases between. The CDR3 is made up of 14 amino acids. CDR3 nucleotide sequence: TGTGCCAGCAGTGGGACGGGGAACACCGGGGAGCTGTTTTTT. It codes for CASSGTGNTGELFF.

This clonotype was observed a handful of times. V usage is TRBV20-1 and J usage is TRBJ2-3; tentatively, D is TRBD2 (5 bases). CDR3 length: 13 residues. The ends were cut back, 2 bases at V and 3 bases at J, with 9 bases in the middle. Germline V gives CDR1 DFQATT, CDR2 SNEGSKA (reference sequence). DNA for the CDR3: TGCAGTGCTAGACTAGCTCCTACAGATACGCAGTATTTT. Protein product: CSARLAPTDTQYF.

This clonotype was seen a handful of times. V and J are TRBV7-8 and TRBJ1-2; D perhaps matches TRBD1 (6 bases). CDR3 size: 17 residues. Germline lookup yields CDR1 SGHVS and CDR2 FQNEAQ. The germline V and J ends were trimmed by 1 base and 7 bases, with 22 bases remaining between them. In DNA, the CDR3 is TGTGCCAGCAGCTTAGTAGGCGCAGGGGCCCTGGGACGTGGCTACACCTTC. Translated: CASSLVGAGALGRGYTF.

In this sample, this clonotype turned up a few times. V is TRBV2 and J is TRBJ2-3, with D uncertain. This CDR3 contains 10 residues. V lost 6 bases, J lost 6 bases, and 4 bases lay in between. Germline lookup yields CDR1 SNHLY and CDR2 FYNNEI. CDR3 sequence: CASRRDTQYF. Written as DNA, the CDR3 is TGTGCCAGCAGGAGGGATACGCAGTATTTT.

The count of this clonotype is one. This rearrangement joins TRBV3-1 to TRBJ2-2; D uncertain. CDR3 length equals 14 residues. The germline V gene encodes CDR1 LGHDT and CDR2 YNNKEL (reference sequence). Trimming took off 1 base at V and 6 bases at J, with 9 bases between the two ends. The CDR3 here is CASSQGGSAGELFF. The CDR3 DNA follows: TGTGCCAGCAGCCAAGGCGGAAGTGCCGGGGAGCTGTTTTTT. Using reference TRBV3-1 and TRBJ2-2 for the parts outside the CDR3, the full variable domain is DTAVSQTPKYLVTQMGNDKSIKCEQNLGHDTMYWYKQDSKKFLKIMFSYNNKELIINETVPNRFSPKSPDKAHLNLHINSLELGDSAVYFCASSQGGSAGELFFGEGSRLTVL.

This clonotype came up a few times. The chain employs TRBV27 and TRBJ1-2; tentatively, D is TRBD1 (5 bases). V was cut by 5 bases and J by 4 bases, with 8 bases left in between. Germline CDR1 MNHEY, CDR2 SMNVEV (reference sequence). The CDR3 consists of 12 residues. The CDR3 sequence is CASSGTAYGYTF. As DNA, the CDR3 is TGTGCCAGCAGTGGGACGGCCTATGGCTACACCTTC.

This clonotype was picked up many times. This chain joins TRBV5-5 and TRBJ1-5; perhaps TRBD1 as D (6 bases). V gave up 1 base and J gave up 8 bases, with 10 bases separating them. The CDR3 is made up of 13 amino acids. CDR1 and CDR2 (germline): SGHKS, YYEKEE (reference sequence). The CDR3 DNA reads TGTGCCAGCAGCTTGACAGGGTGGGAGCCCCAGCATTTT. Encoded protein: CASSLTGWEPQHF.